These 8 T cell receptor beta chains were sequenced from one sample in a study of blood T cell repertoires in COVID-19. Measured with immunoSEQ multiplex PCR; TCRdb has only the in-frame clones, and not every one. This table holds 300,000 or so clones, 85% to 90% found once. The sequencing sample was made of peripheral blood. These receptors originate from a woman in her forties with acute or convalescent COVID-19.

This clone was found once. This rearrangement joins TRBV7-9 to TRBJ1-2; 9 bases map to TRBD1. J gave up 4 bases and V 4 bases, and 4 bases lay outside the gene matches. The germline gives CDR1 SEHNR, CDR2 FQNEAQ (reference sequence). The CDR3 extends over 14 amino acids. The CDR3 region has the DNA TGTGCCAGCAGCTCAGGACAGGGGCCCTATGGCTACACCTTC. Translated, it gives CASSSGQGPYGYTF.

This rearrangement joins TRBV20-1 to TRBJ1-2; 10 bases agree with TRBD1. The germline V gene has CDR1 DFQATT and CDR2 SNEGSKA (reference sequence). The ends lost 3 bases at V and 2 bases at J; junction bases unmatched: 3. The CDR3 sequence is 14 residues long. The CDR3 is CSASRDRGNYGYTF. CDR3 nucleotide sequence: TGCAGTGCTAGTCGGGACAGGGGAAACTATGGCTACACCTTC.

This clone was seen just once. The chain joins TRBV21-1 to TRBJ2-3; the D segment call TRBD2 is taken from the table without a DNA check. TRBV21-1 is given as a pseudogene. This CDR3 is 16 amino acids long. CDR3 in amino acids: CASSKTKDLLTDTQYF. In DNA form, the CDR3 reads TGTGCCAGCAGCAAAACCAAAGACTTACTGACAGATACGCAGTATTTT.

The chain combines TRBV2 with TRBJ1-2, with D possibly matching TRBD1 (6 bases). V was shortened by 4 bases and J by 1 base, with 10 bases between the two germline ends. Germline V gene sequence: CDR1 SNHLY, CDR2 FYNNEI. The CDR3 has 14 residues. CDR3 nucleotides: TGTGCCAGCAGTGCCGACAGGTTTAACTATGGCTACACCTTC. Protein sequence: CASSADRFNYGYTF.

The gene calls are TRBV6-5 and TRBJ2-5; 7 positions agree with TRBD2. This CDR3 is built from 15 residues. The V gene end was trimmed by 0 bases and the J gene end by 2 bases; junction bases not matched to a gene: 3. The germline V gene encodes CDR1 MNHEY and CDR2 SVGAGI. CDR3 nucleotides: TGTGCCAGCAGTTACTCCCGCGGGGGACAAGAGACCCAGTACTTC. Amino acids: CASSYSRGGQETQYF.

The chain has TRBV5-1 and TRBJ1-2, with D unclear. This CDR3 comprises 15 residues. Per the germline V gene, CDR1 is SGHRS and CDR2 is YFSETQ. The V end was cut by 3 bases, the J end by 0 bases, with 12 bases between. Written as DNA, the CDR3 is TGCGCCAGCAGCTCGCGGCCCAATGCTAACTATGGCTACACCTTC. Translation: CASSSRPNANYGYTF.

The V call is TRBV6-5, the J call TRBJ2-3; D is unresolved. Between the trimmed V and J ends, which lost 4 bases and 0 bases, there was a span of 8 bases. Germline-derived CDR1 and CDR2 are MNHEY and SVGAGI. This CDR3 spans 14 amino acids. The CDR3 is CASSFDTSTDTQYF. The CDR3 bases are TGTGCCAGCAGTTTTGACACTAGCACAGATACGCAGTATTTT.

The J gene is TRBJ1-1, the V gene TRBV25-1; a weak D match, TRBD1 (5 bases). V was cut by 0 bases and J by 1 base, with 15 bases left in between. From germline, CDR1 is MGHDK and CDR2 SYGVNS. CDR3 length equals 17 residues. The CDR3 nucleotides read TGTGCCAGCAGTGAATATTACACCCGGGGGTCGAACACTGAAGCTTTCTTT. Protein product: CASSEYYTRGSNTEAFF.